The clone carrying this T cell receptor (beta chain) was seen more than once but under ten times. Time point in this sample: newly diagnosed GD, antithyroid drugs for less than 3 months. PBMC RNA served as the TCR library source. Patients of an endocrinology department in Xi'an, China, were included. Blood from the periphery, approximately 8.5 milliliters in all, was drawn into EDTA tubes. The V and J ends lost 2 bases and 1 base respectively, with 14 bases between them. Germline-derived CDR1 and CDR2 are ENHRY and SYGVKD. The CDR3 covers 16 residues. According to the study, TCR beta libraries were built with iRepertoire HTBI primers and CDR3-region Arm-PCR. TCRdb analysed the multiplex PCR reads with MiXCR anew, one entry per CDR3 protein. The table shows a few hundred thousand distinct CDR3 sequences, with roughly 14% occurring only once. The data are from a study of regulatory T cells in long-lasting Graves disease.

The same sample was also studied in work on T cells in Graves' hyperthyroidism and ophthalmopathy. That work states: Graves' hyperthyroidism showing no ophthalmopathy progression within 18 months was considered stable. In simple terms, a model built on 13 V-J features told ophthalmopathy apart from stable hyperthyroidism.

The TCR comes from a man aged 25-40 years with Graves disease. The chain couples TRBV10-3 to TRBJ2-5; maybe TRBD2 (6 bases). Material: peripheral blood mononuclear cells (PBMCs), obtained at new diagnosis, from a patient treated with antithyroid drugs. DNA for the CDR3: TGTGCCATCAGTGAGGGGGCTAGCGCCCTCCAAGAGACCCAGTACTTC. This translates into CAISEGASALQETQYF.